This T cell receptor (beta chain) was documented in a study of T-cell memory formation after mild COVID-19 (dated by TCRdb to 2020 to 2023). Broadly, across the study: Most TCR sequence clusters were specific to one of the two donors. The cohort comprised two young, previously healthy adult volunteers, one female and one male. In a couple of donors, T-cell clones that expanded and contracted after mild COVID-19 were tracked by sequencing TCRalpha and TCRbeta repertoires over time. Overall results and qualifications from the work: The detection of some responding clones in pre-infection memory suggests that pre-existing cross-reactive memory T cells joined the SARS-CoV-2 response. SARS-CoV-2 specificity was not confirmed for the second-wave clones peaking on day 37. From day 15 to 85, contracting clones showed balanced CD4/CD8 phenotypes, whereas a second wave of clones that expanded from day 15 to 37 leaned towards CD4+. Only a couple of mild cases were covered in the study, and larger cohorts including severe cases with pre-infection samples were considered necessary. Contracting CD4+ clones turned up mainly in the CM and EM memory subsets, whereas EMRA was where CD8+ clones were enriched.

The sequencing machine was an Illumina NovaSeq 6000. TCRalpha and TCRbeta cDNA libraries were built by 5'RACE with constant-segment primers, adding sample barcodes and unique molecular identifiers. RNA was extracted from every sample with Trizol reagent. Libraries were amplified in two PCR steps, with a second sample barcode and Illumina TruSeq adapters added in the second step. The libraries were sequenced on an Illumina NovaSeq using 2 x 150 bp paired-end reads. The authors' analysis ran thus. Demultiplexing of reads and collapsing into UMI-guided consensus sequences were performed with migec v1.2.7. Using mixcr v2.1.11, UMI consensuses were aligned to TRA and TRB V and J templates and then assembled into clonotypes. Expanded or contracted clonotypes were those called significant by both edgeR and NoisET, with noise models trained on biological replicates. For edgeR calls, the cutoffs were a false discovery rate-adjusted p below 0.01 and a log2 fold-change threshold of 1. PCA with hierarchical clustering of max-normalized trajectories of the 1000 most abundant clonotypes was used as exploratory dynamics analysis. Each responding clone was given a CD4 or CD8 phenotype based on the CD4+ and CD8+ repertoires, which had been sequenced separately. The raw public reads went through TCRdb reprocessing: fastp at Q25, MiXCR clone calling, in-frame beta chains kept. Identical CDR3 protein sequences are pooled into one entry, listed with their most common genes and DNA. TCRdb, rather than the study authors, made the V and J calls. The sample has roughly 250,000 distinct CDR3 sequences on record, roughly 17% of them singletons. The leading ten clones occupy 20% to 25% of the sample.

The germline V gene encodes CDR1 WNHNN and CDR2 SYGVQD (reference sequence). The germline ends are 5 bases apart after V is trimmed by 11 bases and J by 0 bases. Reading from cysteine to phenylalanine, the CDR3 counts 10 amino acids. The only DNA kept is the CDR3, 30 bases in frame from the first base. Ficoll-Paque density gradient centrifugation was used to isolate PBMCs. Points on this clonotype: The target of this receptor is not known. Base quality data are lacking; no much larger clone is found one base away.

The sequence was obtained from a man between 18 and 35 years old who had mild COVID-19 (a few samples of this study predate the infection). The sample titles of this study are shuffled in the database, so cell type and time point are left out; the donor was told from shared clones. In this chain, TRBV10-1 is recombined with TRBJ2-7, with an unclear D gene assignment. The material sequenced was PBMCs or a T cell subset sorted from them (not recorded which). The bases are TGCGCCGGCTTCTCCTACGAGCAGTACTTC. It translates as CAGFSYEQYF.